This T cell receptor beta chain is from a study of PD-1 blockade in classical Hodgkin lymphoma. General study results and limits: Newly diagnosed patients had diversity similar to the baseline diversity of complete responders. TCR diversity at baseline was reported to be reduced in newly diagnosed patients relative to healthy donors. The authors excluded patients who started nivolumab under 1 year after ASCT.

There are 15 residues in the CDR3. CDR1 and CDR2 (germline): SGHRS, YFSETQ. V shed 3 bases, J shed 1 base, and the junction held 5 bases outside the gene matches. Data came from immunoSEQ multiplex PCR; TCRdb stores just in-frame clones and leaves some out. The sample gives 50,000 to 65,000 clones, around 90% of which show up once; roughly 8.1% is in the top ten. The sample's time point: cycle 4 day 1 (C4D1), after 6 weeks of nivolumab. In every patient, relapse followed autologous stem cell transplantation, while exposure to brentuximab vedotin differed. This clone was detected once. Its antigen is not identified.

The sequencing here drew on peripheral blood mononuclear cells (PBMCs), taken before the fourth cycle of nivolumab. This receptor was taken from a human donor with classical Hodgkin lymphoma. This rearrangement joins TRBV5-1 to TRBJ2-3; TRBD1 matches at 7 bases. This CDR3 reads CASSSSGGRTDTQYF. Written as DNA, the CDR3 is TGCGCCAGCAGCTCCTCAGGGGGTCGCACAGATACGCAGTATTTT.